One and the same sample provided the 20 T cell receptor beta chains below, sequenced in a study of Ad26.COV2.S vaccination and SARS-CoV-2 variants. TCRdb's copy holds only in-frame clones and misses some; the assay was immunoSEQ multiplex PCR. The top ten clones hold roughly 4.3% of a sample with 440,000 or so clones, roughly 91% of them seen once. Treatment: approximately 18 received Ad26.COV2.S at low or high dose, single or two shots; 5 received placebo; per-sample allocation not given. Sampling took place 63 days after the first vaccine or placebo injection. The material sequenced was peripheral blood, taken in a trial of Ad26.COV2.S vaccine versus placebo. Source of these receptors: a person between 18 and 60 years old who received the Ad26.COV2.S COVID-19 vaccine or a placebo.

The J gene is TRBJ2-1, the V gene TRBV4-1; D not resolved. The V and J ends lost 4 bases and 0 bases respectively, with 10 bases between them. Germline CDR1 and CDR2: MGHRA and YSYEKL. CDR3 length equals 15 residues. The CDR3 reads CASSPTPPSYNEQFF. The CDR3 DNA follows: TGCGCCAGCAGCCCCACCCCCCCCTCCTACAATGAGCAGTTCTTC.

Notes on this clone: Other DNA sequences of this sample code for an identical CDR3. V usage is TRBV2 and J usage is TRBJ2-5; D ambiguous. Germline values: CDR1 SNHLY, CDR2 FYNNEI. V lost 4 bases and J 5 bases, leaving 5 bases between the germline ends. The CDR3 is 11 residues long. The CDR3 sequence is CASSGEETQYF. The CDR3, as DNA: TGTGCCAGCAGTGGAGAGGAGACCCAGTACTTC.

The chain employs TRBV9 and TRBJ2-7, with 7 bases identical to TRBD2. Unmatched junction bases numbered 7, after V lost 7 bases and J lost 0 bases. CDR1 is SGDLS and CDR2 is YYNGEE in the germline V gene. The CDR3 is made up of 14 amino acids. CDR3 residues: CASSSGGSSYEQYF. In DNA form, the CDR3 reads TGTGCCAGCTCCTCGGGAGGCTCCTCCTACGAGCAGTACTTC.

The chain uses TRBV4-1 and TRBJ2-7; unclear D gene. V was pared by 0 bases and J by 7 bases, with 10 bases between. This CDR3 spans 13 amino acids. Germline CDR1 is MGHRA and CDR2 is YSYEKL. Here the CDR3 reads CASSQDKGREQYF. The CDR3 DNA sequence: TGCGCCAGCAGCCAAGACAAGGGAAGGGAGCAGTACTTC.

The genes are TRBV30 and TRBJ2-2, with TRBD2 identical over 11 bases. The CDR3 loop spans 14 amino acids. Germline V gene sequence: CDR1 GTSNPN, CDR2 SVGIG (reference sequence). The V gene end was trimmed by 7 bases and the J gene end by 7 bases; junction bases not matched to a gene: 8. CDR3 sequence reads: CASLAGGRVGELFF. Here the CDR3 DNA reads TGTGCCTCTTTAGCGGGAGGGCGCGTCGGGGAGCTGTTTTTT.

This chain connects TRBV28 to TRBJ2-3; 12 positions agree with TRBD2. This CDR3 has 16 amino acids. The ends lost 6 bases at V and 4 bases at J; junction bases unmatched: 8. Germline V gives CDR1 MDHEN, CDR2 SYDVKM. CDR3 in amino acids: CASRVPGLAGPDTQYF. Written as DNA, the CDR3 is TGTGCCAGCAGAGTGCCAGGACTAGCGGGGCCAGATACGCAGTATTTT.

With respect to this clone: This may stem from a read error, because a much larger clone lies one nucleotide away. The chain couples TRBV7-8 to TRBJ2-7; possible D gene TRBD2, 5 bases. CDR1 is SGHVS, CDR2 FQNEAQ, per germline. The CDR3 sequence is 13 residues long. The V end was cut by 0 bases, the J end by 4 bases, with 7 bases between. CDR3 residues: CASSLAGVYEQYF. DNA of the CDR3: TGTGCCAGCAGCTTAGCGGGAGTGTACGAGCAGTACTTC.

The J gene is TRBJ2-7, the V gene TRBV27, with a tentative D call TRBD2 (6 bases). Per the germline V gene, CDR1 is MNHEY and CDR2 is SMNVEV (reference sequence). The V end lost 2 bases, the J end lost 0 bases, and 11 bases lay between the germline ends. The CDR3 extends over 15 amino acids. The CDR3 region is CASSLQAGPSYEQYF. As DNA, the CDR3 is TGTGCCAGCAGTTTACAAGCGGGCCCCTCCTACGAGCAGTACTTC.

This chain uses TRBV7-3 with TRBJ1-6; D may be TRBD1 (6 bases). The CDR3 loop spans 15 amino acids. Germline lookup yields CDR1 SGHTA and CDR2 FQGTGA. The V and J ends lost 1 base and 7 bases respectively, with 11 bases between them. This CDR3 is CASSLRRGQNSPLHF. The CDR3 nucleotides are TGTGCCAGCAGCTTAAGGCGGGGGCAAAATTCACCCCTCCACTTT. Full variable domain (outside the CDR3, taken from reference TRBV7-3 and TRBJ1-6): GAGVSQTPSNKVTEKGKYVELRCDPISGHTALYWYRQSLGQGPEFLIYFQGTGAADDSGLPNDRFFAVRPEGSVSTLKIQRTERGDSAVYLCASSLRRGQNSPLHFGNGTRLTVT.

The chain joins TRBV10-3 to TRBJ2-7, with 9 bases identical to TRBD2. The CDR3 runs 16 residues. Germline CDR1 ENHRY, CDR2 SYGVKD. V shed 0 bases, J shed 2 bases, and the junction held 5 bases outside the gene matches. The chain's CDR3 is CAISESLAGLTYEQYF. For the CDR3, the DNA is TGTGCCATCAGTGAGTCTCTAGCGGGATTGACCTACGAGCAGTACTTC.

The chain uses TRBV29-1 and TRBJ2-5; D is perhaps TRBD1 or TRBD2 (6 bases each). V lost 2 bases and J lost 5, with 18 bases in between. The CDR3 sequence is 15 residues long. CDR1 SQVTM and CDR2 ANQGSEA come from the germline V gene. CDR3 loop: CSVELEGWRGETQYF. DNA for the CDR3: TGCAGCGTTGAATTAGAGGGGTGGAGGGGGGAGACCCAGTACTTC.

The V and J genes are TRBV18 and TRBJ2-2; maybe TRBD1 (5 bases). The V and J ends lost 5 bases and 7 bases respectively, with 14 bases between them. Germline-derived CDR1 and CDR2 are KGHSH and LQKENI. This CDR3 spans 14 amino acids. The chain's CDR3 is CASSALREHGELFF. The CDR3 DNA sequence: TGTGCCAGCTCAGCCCTCAGGGAACACGGGGAGCTGTTTTTT.

The chain uses TRBV7-2 and TRBJ2-7, with 7 nucleotides matching TRBD1. The V and J ends lost 5 bases and 7 bases, in that order; junction bases with no gene match: 8. The CDR3 is 13 residues long. Germline loops: CDR1 SGHTA, CDR2 FQGNSA. The DNA for the CDR3 is TGTGCCAGCAGCGACTGGACAGGTCAAGAGCAGTACTTC. Translated, it gives CASSDWTGQEQYF.

V gene TRBV5-1 combines with J gene TRBJ2-6; D perhaps matches TRBD1 (5 bases). Trimming removed 7 bases from V and 0 bases from J, with 11 bases in between. The germline CDR1 and CDR2 sequences are SGHRS and YFSETQ. The CDR3 has 15 residues. CDR3 coding DNA: TGCGCCAGCCAACAGGATCCCTCTGGGGCCAACGTCCTGACTTTC. It is translated as CASQQDPSGANVLTF.

The table lists this clone with a count of one. The chain has TRBV7-2 and TRBJ1-4; D remains ambiguous. The CDR3 sequence is 15 residues long. Germline V CDR1 and CDR2: SGHTA, FQGNSA. The germline V and J ends were trimmed by 0 bases and 4 bases, with 9 bases remaining between them. CDR3 nucleotides: TGTGCCAGCAGCTTAGCGCTTGGACTTAATGAAAAACTGTTTTTT. Its protein is CASSLALGLNEKLFF.

The chain is built from TRBV9 and TRBJ1-2; 11 positions agree with TRBD1. The J segment lost 7 bases and the V segment lost 3 bases, leaving 8 bases of the junction unmatched. From germline, CDR1 is SGDLS and CDR2 YYNGEE. The CDR3 sequence is 15 residues long. The CDR3 nucleotides read TGTGCCAGCAGCGCCCGAACGGACAGGGGGCTTGGCTACACCTTC. Protein: CASSARTDRGLGYTF.

The chain combines TRBV6-1 with TRBJ2-7; 7 nucleotides agree with TRBD2. This CDR3 comprises 17 residues. After removal of 1 base from V and 2 bases from J, the junction contained 11 bases not matched to a gene. Germline CDR1 reads MNHNS; CDR2 reads SASEGT. The CDR3 bases are TGTGCCAGCAGTGAAGGATTGGGCGGGAGAGTAACCTACGAGCAGTACTTC. This gives the protein CASSEGLGGRVTYEQYF.

J is TRBJ2-7 and V is TRBV28; D might be TRBD2 (6 bases). The V and J ends lost 8 bases and 2 bases respectively, with 16 bases between them. Germline-derived CDR1 and CDR2 are MDHEN and SYDVKM. This CDR3 has 14 amino acids. The CDR3 protein is CASVGAGTAYEQYF. The CDR3 nucleotides read TGTGCCAGCGTCGGGGCGGGGACGGCCTACGAGCAGTACTTC.

This clone was seen a single time. This sequence joins TRBV10-3 and TRBJ1-4; D is possibly TRBD1 (6 bases). Germline values: CDR1 ENHRY, CDR2 SYGVKD. Trimming shortened V by 0 bases and J by 4 bases, and 12 bases separated the two germline ends. There are 16 residues in the CDR3. The CDR3 nucleotides are TGTGCCATCAGTGAGTCAGACACAGGGTTTAATGAAAAACTGTTTTTT. As protein: CAISESDTGFNEKLFF.

The chain combines TRBV6-5 with TRBJ2-7; a weak D match, TRBD1 (5 bases). The germline CDR1 and CDR2 sequences are MNHEY and SVGAGI. The length of the CDR3 is 12 residues. V was cut by 8 bases and J by 2 bases, with 10 bases left in between. The CDR3 DNA reads as TGTGCCAGCGCCAGGGTTCCCTACGAGCAGTACTTC. It yields the protein CASARVPYEQYF.